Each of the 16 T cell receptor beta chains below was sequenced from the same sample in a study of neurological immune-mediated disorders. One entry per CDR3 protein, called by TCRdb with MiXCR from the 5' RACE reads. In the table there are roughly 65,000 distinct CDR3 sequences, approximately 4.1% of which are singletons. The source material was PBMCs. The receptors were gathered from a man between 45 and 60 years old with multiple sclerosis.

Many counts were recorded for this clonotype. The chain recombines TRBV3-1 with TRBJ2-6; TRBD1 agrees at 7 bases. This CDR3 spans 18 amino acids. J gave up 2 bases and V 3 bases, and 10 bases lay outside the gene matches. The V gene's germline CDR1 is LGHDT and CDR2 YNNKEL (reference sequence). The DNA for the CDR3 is TGTGCCAGCAGCCATACCCAGGGGGTGAGAACTGGGGCCAACGTCCTGACTTTC. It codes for CASSHTQGVRTGANVLTF.

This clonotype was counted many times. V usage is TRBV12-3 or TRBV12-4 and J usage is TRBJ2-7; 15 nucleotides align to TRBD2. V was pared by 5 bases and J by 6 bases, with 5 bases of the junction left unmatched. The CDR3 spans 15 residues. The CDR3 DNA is TGTGCCAGCAGTCCGGGACTAGCGGGGGGCCCCGAGCAGTACGTC. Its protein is CASSPGLAGGPEQYV.

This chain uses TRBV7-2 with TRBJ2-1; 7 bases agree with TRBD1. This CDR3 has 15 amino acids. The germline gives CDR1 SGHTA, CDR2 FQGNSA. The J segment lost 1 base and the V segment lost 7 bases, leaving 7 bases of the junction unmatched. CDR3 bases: TGTGCCAGCAACCCCTCGACAGGGTCCTACAATGAGCAGTTCTTC. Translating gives CASNPSTGSYNEQFF.

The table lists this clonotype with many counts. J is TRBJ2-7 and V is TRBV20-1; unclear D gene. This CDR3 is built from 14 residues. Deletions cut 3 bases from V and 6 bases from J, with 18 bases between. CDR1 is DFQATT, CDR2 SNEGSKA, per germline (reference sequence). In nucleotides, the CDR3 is TGCAGTGCTAGCAAAACAATCCGAGCTCCCGAGCAGTACTTC. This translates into CSASKTIRAPEQYF.

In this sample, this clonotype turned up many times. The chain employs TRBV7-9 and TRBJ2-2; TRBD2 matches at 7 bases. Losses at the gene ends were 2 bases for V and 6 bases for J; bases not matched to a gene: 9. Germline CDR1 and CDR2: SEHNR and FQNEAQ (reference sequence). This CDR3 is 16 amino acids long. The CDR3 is CASSLILAALAGELFF. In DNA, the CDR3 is TGTGCCAGCAGCTTAATCCTAGCGGCCCTGGCCGGGGAGCTGTTTTTT.

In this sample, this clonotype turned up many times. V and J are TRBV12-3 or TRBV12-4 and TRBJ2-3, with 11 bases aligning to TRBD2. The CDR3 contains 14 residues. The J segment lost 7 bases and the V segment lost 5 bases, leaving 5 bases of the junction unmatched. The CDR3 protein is CASSRLAGGYTQYF. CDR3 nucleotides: TGTGCCAGCAGTAGGCTAGCGGGGGGTTATACGCAGTATTTT.

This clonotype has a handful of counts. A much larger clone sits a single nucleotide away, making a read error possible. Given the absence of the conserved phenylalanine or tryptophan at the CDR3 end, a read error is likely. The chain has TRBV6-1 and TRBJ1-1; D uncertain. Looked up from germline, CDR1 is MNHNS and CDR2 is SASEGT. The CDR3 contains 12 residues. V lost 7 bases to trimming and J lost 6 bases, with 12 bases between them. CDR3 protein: CASTGGIPEAFC. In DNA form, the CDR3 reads TGTGCCAGCACCGGAGGGATTCCTGAAGCTTTCTGT.

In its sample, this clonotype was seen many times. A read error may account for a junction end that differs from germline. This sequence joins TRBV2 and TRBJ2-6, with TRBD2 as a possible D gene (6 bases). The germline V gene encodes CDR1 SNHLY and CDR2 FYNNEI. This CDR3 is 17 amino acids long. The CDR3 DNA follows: TGTGCCAGCAGTGTCGGGACTGGGGCCTCTGGGGCCAAAGTCCTGACTTTC. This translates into CASSVGTGASGAKVLTF.

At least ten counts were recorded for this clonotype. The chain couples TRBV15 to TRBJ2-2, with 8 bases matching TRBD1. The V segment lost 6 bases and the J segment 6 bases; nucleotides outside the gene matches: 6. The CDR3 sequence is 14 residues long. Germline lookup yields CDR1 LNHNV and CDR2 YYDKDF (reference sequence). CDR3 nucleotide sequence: TGTGCCACCAGACTTACAGGGGGGTCCGGGGAGCTGTTTTTT. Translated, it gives CATRLTGGSGELFF.

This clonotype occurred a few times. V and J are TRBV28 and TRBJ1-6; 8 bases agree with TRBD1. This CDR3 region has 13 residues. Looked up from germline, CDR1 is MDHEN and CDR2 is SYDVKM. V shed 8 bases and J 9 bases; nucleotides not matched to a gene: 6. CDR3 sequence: CASGDRTFSPLHF. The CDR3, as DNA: TGTGCCAGCGGGGACAGGACTTTTTCACCCCTCCACTTT.

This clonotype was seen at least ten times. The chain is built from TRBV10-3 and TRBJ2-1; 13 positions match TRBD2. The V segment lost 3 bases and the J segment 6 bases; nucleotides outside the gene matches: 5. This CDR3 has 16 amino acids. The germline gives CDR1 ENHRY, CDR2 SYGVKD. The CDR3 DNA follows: TGTGCCATCAGTGACCATACTAGCGGGGGGGCCAATGAGCAGTTCTTC. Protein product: CAISDHTSGGANEQFF.

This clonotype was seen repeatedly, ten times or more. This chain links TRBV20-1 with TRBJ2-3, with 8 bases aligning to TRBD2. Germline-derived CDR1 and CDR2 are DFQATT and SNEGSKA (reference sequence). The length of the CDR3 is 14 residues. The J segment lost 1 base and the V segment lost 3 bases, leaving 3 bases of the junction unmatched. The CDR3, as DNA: TGCAGTGCTAGGGATAGCGGGGGCACAGATACGCAGTATTTT. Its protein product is CSARDSGGTDTQYF.

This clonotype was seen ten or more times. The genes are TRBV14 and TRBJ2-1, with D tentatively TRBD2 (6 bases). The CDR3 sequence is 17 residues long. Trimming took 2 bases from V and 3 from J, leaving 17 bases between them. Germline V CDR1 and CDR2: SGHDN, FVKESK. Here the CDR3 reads CASSQMRGSQLYNEQFF. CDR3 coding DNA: TGTGCCAGCAGCCAAATGCGGGGCAGCCAGCTCTACAATGAGCAGTTCTTC. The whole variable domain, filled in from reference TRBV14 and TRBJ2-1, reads EAGVTQFPSHSVIEKGQTVTLRCDPISGHDNLYWYRRVMGKEIKFLLHFVKESKQDESGMPNNRFLAERTGGTYSTLKVQPAELEDSGVYFCASSQMRGSQLYNEQFFGPGTRLTVL.

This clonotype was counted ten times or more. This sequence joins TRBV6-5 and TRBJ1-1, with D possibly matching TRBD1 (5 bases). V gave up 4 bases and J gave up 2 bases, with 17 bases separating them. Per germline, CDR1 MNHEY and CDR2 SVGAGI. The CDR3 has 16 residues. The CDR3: CASSFGAQKTNTEAFF. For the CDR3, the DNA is TGTGCCAGCAGTTTTGGGGCCCAGAAAACAAACACTGAAGCTTTCTTT.

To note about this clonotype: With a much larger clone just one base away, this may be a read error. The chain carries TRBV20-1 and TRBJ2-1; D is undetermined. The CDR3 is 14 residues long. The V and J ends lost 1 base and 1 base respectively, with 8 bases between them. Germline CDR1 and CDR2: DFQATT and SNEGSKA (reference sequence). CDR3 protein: CSARVDRSYNEQFF. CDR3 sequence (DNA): TGCAGTGCTAGAGTGGATAGATCCTACAATGAGCAGTTCTTC.

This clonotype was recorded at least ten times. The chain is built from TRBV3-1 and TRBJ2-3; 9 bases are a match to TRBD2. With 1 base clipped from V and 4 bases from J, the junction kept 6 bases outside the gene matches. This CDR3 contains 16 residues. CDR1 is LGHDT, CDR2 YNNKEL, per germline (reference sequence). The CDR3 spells CASSQVGSGSADTQYF. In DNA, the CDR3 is TGTGCCAGCAGCCAAGTGGGTAGCGGGAGTGCAGATACGCAGTATTTT.